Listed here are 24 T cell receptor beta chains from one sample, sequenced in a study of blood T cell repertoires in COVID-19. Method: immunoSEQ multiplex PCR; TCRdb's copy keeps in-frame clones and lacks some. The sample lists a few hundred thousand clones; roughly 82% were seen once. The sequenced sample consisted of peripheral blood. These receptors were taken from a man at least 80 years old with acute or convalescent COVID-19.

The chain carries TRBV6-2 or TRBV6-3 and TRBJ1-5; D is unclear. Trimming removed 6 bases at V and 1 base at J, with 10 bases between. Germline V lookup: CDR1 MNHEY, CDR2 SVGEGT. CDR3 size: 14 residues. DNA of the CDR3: TGTGCCAGCAGCCCGCCGGGGAGCAATCAGCCCCAGCATTTT. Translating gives CASSPPGSNQPQHF.

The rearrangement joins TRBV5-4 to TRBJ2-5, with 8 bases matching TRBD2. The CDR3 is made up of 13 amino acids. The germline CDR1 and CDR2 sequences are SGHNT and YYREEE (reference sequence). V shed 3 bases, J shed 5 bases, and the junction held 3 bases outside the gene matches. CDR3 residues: CASSSGGAETQYF. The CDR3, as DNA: TGTGCCAGCAGCTCCGGGGGGGCGGAGACCCAGTACTTC.

CDR3 in DNA: TGTGCCAGCAGTTTATCGGGACAGGGATCCACAGATACGCAGTATTTT. Protein: CASSLSGQGSTDTQYF. The chain links TRBV28 to TRBJ2-3, with 9 bases fitting TRBD1. CDR3 length: 16 amino acids. The germline gives CDR1 MDHEN, CDR2 SYDVKM. J was trimmed by 2 bases and V by 1 base; bases with no gene match: 4.

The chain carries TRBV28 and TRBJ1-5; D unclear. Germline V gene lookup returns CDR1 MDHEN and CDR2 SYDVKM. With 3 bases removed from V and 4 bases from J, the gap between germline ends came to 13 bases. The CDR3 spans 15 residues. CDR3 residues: CASSLWASGNQPQHF. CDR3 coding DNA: TGTGCCAGCAGTTTGTGGGCCAGCGGAAATCAGCCCCAGCATTTT.

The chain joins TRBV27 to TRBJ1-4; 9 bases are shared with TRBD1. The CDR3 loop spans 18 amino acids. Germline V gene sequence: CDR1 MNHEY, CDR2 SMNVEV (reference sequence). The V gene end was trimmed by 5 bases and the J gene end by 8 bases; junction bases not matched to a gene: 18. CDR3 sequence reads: CASSGTGTGTSGWEKLFF. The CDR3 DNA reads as TGTGCCAGCAGTGGCACCGGGACAGGGACAAGCGGCTGGGAAAAACTGTTTTTT.

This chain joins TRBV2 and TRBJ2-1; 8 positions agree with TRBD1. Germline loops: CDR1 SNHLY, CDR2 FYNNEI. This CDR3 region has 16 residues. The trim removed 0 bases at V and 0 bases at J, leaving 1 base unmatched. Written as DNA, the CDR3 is TGTGCCAGCAGTGAAGCTGGGACAGGCTCCTACAATGAGCAGTTCTTC. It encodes CASSEAGTGSYNEQFF.

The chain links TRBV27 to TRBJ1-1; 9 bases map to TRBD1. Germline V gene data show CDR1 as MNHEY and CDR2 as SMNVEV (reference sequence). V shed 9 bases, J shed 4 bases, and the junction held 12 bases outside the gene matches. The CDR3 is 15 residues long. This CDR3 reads CASTTLDRGITEAFF. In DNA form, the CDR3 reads TGTGCCAGTACAACTCTGGACAGGGGAATCACTGAAGCTTTCTTT.

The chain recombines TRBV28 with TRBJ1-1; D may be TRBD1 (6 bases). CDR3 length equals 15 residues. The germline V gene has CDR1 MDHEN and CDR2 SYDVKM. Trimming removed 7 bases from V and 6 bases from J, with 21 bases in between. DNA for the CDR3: TGTGCCAGCATTCCCATGGCGGGGGCTGGGGCTGAAGCTTTCTTT. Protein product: CASIPMAGAGAEAFF.

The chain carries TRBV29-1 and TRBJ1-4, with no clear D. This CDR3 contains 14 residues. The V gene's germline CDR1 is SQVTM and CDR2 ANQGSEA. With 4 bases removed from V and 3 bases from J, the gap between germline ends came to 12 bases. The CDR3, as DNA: TGCAGCGTTGGTGCCACCCGGGCTAATGAAAAACTGTTTTTT. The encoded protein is CSVGATRANEKLFF.

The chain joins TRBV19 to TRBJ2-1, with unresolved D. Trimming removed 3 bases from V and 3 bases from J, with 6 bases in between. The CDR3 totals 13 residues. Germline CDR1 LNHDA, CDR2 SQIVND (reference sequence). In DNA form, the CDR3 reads TGTGCCAGTAGTATTGAACTCTACAATGAGCAGTTCTTC. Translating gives CASSIELYNEQFF.

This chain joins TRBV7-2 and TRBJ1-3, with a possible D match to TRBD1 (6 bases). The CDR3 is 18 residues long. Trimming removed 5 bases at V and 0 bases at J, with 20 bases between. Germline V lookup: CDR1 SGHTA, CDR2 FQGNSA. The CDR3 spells CASSPSAGRGSSGNTIYF. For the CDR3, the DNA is TGTGCCAGCAGCCCGTCCGCGGGCAGGGGTTCCTCTGGAAACACCATATATTTT.

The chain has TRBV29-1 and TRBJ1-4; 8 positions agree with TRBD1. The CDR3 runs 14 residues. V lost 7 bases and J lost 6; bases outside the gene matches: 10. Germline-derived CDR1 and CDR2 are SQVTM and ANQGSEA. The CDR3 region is CSARGQGSDEKLFF. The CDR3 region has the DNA TGCAGCGCCCGCGGACAGGGATCGGATGAAAAACTGTTTTTT.

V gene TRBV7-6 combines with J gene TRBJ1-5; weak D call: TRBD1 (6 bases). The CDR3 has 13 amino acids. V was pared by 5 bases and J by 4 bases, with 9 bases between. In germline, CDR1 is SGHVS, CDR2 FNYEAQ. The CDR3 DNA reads TGTGCCAGCAGCCTTACAGGGAATCAGCCCCAGCATTTT. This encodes CASSLTGNQPQHF.

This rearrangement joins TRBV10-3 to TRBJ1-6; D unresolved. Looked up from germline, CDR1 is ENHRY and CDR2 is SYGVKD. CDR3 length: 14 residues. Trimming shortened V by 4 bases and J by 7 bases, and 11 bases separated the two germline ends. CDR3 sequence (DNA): TGTGCCATCAGTGGTGCAGAACCCAATTCACCCCTCCACTTT. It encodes CAISGAEPNSPLHF.

DNA for the CDR3: TGTGCCAGCCGCGTAGCGGCGATGGGAGGCTACACCTTC. It translates to CASRVAAMGGYTF. The rearrangement uses TRBV6-5 and TRBJ1-2; D is ambiguous. Trimming pared 8 bases from V and 8 bases from J, leaving 18 bases between. CDR3 length: 13 amino acids. Germline-derived CDR1 and CDR2 are MNHEY and SVGAGI.

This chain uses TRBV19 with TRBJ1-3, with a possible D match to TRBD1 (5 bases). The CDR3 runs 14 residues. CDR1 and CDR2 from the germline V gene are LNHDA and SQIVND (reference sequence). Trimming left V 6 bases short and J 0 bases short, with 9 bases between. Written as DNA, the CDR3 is TGTGCCAGTAGCTTACAGGTCTCTGGAAACACCATATATTTT. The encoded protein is CASSLQVSGNTIYF.

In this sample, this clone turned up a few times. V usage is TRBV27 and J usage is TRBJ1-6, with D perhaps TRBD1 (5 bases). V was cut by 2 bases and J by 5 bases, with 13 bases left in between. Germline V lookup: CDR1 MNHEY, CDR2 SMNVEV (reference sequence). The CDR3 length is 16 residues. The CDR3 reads CASSLMFGGNNSPLHF. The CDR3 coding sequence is TGTGCCAGCAGTTTAATGTTCGGGGGTAATAATTCACCCCTCCACTTT.

This chain's CDR3 is CASNAGNTGELFF. The CDR3 coding sequence is TGTGCCAGCAATGCCGGGAACACCGGGGAGCTGTTTTTT. This chain joins TRBV28 and TRBJ2-2; D uncertain. Germline CDR1 MDHEN, CDR2 SYDVKM. The CDR3 loop spans 13 amino acids. The V gene lost 7 bases and the J gene lost 1 base, with 7 bases spanning the gap.

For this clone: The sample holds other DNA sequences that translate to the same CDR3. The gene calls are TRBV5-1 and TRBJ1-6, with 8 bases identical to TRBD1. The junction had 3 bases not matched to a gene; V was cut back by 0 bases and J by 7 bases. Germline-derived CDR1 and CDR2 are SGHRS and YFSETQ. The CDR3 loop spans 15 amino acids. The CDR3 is CASSLGQGTNSPLHF. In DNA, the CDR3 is TGCGCCAGCAGCTTGGGACAGGGGACCAATTCACCCCTCCACTTT.

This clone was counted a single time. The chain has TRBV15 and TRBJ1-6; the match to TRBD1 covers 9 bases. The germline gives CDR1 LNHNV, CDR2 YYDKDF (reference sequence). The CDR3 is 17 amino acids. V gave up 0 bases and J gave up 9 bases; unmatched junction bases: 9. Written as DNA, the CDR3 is TGTGCCACCAGCAGAGATTCCCTCCTGGGACAGGGTTCACCCCTCCACTTT. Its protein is CATSRDSLLGQGSPLHF.

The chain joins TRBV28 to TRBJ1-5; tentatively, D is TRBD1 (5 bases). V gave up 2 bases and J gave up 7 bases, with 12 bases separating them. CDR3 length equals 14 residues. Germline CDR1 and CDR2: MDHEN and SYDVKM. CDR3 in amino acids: CASSLTQGRQPQHF. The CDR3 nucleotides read TGTGCCAGCAGTTTAACGCAGGGTCGGCAGCCCCAGCATTTT.

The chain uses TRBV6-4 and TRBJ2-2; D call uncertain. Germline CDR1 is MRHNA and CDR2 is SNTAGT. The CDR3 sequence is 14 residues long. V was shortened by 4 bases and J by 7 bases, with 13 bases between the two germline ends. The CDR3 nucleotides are TGTGCCAGCAGTGCTGAGTTCGGTTACGGGGAGCTGTTTTTT. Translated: CASSAEFGYGELFF.

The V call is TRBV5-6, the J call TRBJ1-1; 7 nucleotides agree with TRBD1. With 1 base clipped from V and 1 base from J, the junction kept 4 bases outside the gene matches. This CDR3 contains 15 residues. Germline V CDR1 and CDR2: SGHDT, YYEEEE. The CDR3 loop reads CASSLTGAPNTEAFF. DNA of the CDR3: TGTGCCAGCAGCTTGACAGGGGCTCCGAACACTGAAGCTTTCTTT.

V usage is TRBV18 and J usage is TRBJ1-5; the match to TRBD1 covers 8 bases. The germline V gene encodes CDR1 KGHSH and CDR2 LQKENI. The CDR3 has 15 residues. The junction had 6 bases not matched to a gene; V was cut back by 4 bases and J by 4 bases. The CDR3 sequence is CASSLGTGVNQPQHF. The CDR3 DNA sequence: TGTGCCAGCTCACTAGGGACAGGAGTAAATCAGCCCCAGCATTTT.